This T cell receptor beta chain was captured by sequencing in a study of shared clonotypes between healthy human individuals. General study findings and limits: Sequencing depth was a factor that was expected to affect clonotype sharing among donors.

A note on this clone: The antigen is undetermined.

V was clipped by 5 bases and J by 4 bases; unmatched bases: 7. The CDR3 has 15 amino acids. Looked up from germline, CDR1 is SGHTA and CDR2 is FQGNSA. The assay was immunoSEQ multiplex PCR, and TCRdb's table has in-frame clones only and misses some. Found here are about 1.1 million clones, approximately 78% of them singletons; the top ten hold roughly 0.61%. Donation came from healthy HIV-negative adults that had no recent acute infections or vaccinations. The rearrangement uses TRBV7-2 and TRBJ2-3, with 9 positions matching TRBD2. This clonotype originated in a young man in good health. Some clones in this sample may be carry-over from other donors' samples. Sequencing was performed on memory CD4+ T cells from PBMCs. Subset indicated: CD45RA-negative fraction. The CDR3 is CASSAPGLAPDTQYF. The CDR3 region has the DNA TGTGCCAGCAGCGCCCCGGGACTAGCTCCAGATACGCAGTATTTT.